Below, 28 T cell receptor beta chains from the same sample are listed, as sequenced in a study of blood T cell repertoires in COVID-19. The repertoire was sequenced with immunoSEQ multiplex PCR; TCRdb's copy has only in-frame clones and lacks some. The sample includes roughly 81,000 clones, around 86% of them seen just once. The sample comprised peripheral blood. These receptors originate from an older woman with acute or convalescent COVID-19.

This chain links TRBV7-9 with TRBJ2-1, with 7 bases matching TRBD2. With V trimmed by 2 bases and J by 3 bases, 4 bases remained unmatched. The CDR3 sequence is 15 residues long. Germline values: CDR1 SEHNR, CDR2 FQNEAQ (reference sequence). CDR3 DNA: TGTGCCAGCAGCTTACGAGCGGGGAACTACAATGAGCAGTTCTTC. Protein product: CASSLRAGNYNEQFF. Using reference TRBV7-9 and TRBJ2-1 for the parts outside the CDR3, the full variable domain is DTGVSQNPRHKITKRGQNVTFRCDPISEHNRLYWYRQTLGQGPEFLTYFQNEAQLEKSRLLSDRFSAERPKGSFSTLEIQRTEQGDSAMYLCASSLRAGNYNEQFFGPGTRLTVL.

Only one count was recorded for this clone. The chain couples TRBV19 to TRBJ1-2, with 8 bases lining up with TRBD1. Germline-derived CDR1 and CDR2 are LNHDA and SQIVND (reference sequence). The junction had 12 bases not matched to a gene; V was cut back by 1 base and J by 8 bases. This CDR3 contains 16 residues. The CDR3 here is CASSIAYPGTGGGYTF. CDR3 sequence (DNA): TGTGCCAGTAGTATAGCCTACCCCGGGACAGGAGGAGGCTACACCTTC.

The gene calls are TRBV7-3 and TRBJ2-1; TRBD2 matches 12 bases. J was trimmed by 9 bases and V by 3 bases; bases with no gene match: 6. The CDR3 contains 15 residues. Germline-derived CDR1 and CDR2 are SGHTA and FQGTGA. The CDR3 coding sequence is TGTGCCAGCAGCTTCCTAGCGGGGGGGCCGAGTGAGCAGTTCTTC. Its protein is CASSFLAGGPSEQFF.

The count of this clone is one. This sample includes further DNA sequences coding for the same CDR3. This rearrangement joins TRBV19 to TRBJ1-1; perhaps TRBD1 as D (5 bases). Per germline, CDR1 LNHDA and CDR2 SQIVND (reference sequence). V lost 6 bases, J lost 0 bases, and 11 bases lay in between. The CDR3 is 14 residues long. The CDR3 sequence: CASRSDSLNTEAFF. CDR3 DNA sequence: TGTGCCAGTAGAAGTGACAGCCTGAACACTGAAGCTTTCTTT.

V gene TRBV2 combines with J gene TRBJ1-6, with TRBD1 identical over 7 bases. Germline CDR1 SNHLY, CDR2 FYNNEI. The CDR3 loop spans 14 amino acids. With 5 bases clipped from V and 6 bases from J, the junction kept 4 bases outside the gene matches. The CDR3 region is CASSKGQRNSPLHF. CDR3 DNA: TGTGCCAGCAGTAAGGGACAGCGTAATTCACCCCTCCACTTT. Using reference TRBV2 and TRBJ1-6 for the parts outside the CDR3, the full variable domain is EPEVTQTPSHQVTQMGQEVILRCVPISNHLYFYWYRQILGQKVEFLVSFYNNEISEKSEIFDDQFSVERPDGSNFTLKIRSTKLEDSAMYFCASSKGQRNSPLHFGNGTRLTVT.

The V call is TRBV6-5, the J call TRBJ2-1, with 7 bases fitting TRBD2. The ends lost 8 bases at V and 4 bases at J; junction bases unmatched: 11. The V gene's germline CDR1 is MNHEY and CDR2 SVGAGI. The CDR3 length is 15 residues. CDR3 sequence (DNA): TGTGCCAGCCGATCACTCGGGGGGAGTTACAATGAGCAGTTCTTC. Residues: CASRSLGGSYNEQFF.

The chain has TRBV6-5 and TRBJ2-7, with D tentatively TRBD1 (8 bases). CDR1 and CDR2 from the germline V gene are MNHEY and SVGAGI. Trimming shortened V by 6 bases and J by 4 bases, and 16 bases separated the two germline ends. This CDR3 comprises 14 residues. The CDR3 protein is CASSFVQGGYEQYF. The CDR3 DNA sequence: TGTGCCAGCAGCTTCGTACAGGGGGGGTACGAGCAGTACTTC.

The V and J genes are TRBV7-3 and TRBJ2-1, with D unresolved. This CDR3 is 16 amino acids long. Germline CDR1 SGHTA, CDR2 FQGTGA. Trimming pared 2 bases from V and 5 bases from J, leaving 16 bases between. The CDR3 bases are TGTGCCAGCAGCTTAGCGTCAACAGCCAATGACAATGAGCAGTTCTTC. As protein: CASSLASTANDNEQFF.

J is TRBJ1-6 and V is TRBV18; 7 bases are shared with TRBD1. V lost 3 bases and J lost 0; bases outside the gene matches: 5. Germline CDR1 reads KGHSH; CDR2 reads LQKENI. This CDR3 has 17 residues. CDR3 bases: TGTGCCAGCTCACCGGACAGGATGAGCTCCTATAATTCACCCCTCCACTTT. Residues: CASSPDRMSSYNSPLHF.

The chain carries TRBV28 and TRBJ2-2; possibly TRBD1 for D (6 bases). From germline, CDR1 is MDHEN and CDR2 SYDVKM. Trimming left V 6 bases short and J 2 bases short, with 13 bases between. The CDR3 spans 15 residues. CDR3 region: CASRHVDSNTGELFF. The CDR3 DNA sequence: TGTGCCAGCAGACATGTGGACAGTAACACCGGGGAGCTGTTTTTT.

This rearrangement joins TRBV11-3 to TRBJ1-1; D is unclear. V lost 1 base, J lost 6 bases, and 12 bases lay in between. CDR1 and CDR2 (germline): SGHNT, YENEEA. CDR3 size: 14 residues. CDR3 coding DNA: TGTGCCAGCAGCTTAGTTGCGCCTACCTCTGAAGCTTTCTTT. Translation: CASSLVAPTSEAFF.

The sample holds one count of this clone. Here the CDR3 reads CSVEGGGRYYGYTF. CDR3 in DNA: TGCAGCGTTGAAGGCGGCGGCAGATACTATGGCTACACCTTC. The chain employs TRBV29-1 and TRBJ1-2; D not resolved. Between the trimmed V and J ends, which lost 1 base and 3 bases, there was a span of 12 bases. Germline V gene lookup returns CDR1 SQVTM and CDR2 ANQGSEA. The CDR3 has 14 residues.

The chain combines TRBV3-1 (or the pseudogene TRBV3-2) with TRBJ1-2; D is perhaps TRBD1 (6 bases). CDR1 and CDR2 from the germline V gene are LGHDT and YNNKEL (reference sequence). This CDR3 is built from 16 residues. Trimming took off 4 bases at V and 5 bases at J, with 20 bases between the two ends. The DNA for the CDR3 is TGTGCCAGCAGCCTGAAAAGGGGGGGGCATTTGTATGGCTACACCTTC. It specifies CASSLKRGGHLYGYTF.

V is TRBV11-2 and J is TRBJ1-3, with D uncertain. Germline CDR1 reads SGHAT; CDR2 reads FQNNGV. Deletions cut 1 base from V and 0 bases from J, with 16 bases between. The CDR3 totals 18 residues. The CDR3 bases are TGTGCCAGCAGCTTAGGTGGCATGGCGTGGAGCTCTGGAAACACCATATATTTT. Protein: CASSLGGMAWSSGNTIYF.

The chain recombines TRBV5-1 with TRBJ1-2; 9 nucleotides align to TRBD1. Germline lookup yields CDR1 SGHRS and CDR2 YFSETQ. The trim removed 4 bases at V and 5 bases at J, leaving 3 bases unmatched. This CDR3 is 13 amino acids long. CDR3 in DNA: TGCGCCAGCAGCCCTGGGACAGGGTATGGCTACACCTTC. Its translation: CASSPGTGYGYTF.

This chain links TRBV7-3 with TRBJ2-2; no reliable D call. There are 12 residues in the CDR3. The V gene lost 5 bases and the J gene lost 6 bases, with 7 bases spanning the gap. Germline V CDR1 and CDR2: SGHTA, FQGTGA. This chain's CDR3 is CASSPTPGELFF. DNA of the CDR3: TGTGCCAGCAGCCCAACTCCCGGGGAGCTGTTTTTT.

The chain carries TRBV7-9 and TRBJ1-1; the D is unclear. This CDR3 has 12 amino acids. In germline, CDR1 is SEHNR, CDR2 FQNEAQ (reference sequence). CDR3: CGSARVNTEAFF. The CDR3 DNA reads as TGTGGTTCGGCGAGGGTGAACACTGAAGCTTTCTTT. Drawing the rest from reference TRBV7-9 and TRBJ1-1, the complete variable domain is DTGVSQNPRHKITKRGQNVTFRCDPISEHNRLYWYRQTLGQGPEFLTYFQNEAQLEKSRLLSDRFSAERPKGSFSTLEIQRTEQGDSAMYLCGSARVNTEAFFGQGTRLTVV.

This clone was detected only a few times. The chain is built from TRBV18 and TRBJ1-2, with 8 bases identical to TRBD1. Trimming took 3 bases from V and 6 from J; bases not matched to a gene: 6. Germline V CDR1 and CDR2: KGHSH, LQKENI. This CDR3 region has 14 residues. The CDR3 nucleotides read TGTGCCAGCTCACCGCAGACAGGGGAGGATGGCTACACCTTC. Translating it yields CASSPQTGEDGYTF.

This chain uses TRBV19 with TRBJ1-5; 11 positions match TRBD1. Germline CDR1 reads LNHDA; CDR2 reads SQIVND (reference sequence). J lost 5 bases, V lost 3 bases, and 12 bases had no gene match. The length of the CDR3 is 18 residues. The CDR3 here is CASSMTLPGTGGHQPQHF. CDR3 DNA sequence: TGTGCCAGTAGTATGACACTACCCGGGACAGGGGGGCATCAGCCCCAGCATTTT.

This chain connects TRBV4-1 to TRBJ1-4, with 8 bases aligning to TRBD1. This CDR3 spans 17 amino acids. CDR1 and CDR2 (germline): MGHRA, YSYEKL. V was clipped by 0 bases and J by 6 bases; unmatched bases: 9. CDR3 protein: CASSQDTRGTGDEKLFF. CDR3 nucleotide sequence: TGCGCCAGCAGCCAAGATACGCGGGGGACAGGTGATGAAAAACTGTTTTTT.

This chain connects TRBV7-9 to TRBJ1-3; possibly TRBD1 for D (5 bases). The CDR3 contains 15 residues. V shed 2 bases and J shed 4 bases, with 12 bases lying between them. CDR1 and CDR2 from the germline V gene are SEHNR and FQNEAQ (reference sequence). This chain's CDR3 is CASSLMWGVGNTIYF. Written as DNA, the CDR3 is TGTGCCAGCAGCTTAATGTGGGGGGTAGGAAACACCATATATTTT.

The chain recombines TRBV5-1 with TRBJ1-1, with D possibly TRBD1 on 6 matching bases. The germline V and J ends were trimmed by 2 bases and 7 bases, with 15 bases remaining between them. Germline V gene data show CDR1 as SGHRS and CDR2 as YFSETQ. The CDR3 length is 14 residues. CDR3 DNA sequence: TGCGCCAGCAGCTTCCGGGCAGGGGTCGGTGAAGCTTTCTTT. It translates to CASSFRAGVGEAFF.

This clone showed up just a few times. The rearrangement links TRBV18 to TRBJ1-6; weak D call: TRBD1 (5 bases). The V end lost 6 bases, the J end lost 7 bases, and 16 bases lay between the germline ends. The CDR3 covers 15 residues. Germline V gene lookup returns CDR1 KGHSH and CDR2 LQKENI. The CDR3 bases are TGTGCCAGCTCGTGGCAGGGTGAAGGCAATTCACCCCTCCACTTT. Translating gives CASSWQGEGNSPLHF.

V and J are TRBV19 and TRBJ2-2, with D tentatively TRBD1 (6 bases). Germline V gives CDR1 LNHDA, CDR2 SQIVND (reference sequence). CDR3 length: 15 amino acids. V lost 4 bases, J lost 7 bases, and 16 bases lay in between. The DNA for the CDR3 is TGTGCCAGTAGTACTGAGGGCAGGGGACACGGGGAGCTGTTTTTT. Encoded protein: CASSTEGRGHGELFF.

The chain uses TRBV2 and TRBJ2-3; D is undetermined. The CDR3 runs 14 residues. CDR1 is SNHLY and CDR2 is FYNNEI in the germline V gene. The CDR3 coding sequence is TGTGCTTCCTCCTCGAGCCCTAGCACAGATACGCAGTATTTT. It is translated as CASSSSPSTDTQYF.

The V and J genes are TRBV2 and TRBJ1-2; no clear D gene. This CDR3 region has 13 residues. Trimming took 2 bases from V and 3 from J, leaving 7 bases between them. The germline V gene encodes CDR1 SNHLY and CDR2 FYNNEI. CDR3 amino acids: CASSEWRDYGYTF. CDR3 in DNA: TGTGCCAGCAGTGAATGGAGGGACTATGGCTACACCTTC.

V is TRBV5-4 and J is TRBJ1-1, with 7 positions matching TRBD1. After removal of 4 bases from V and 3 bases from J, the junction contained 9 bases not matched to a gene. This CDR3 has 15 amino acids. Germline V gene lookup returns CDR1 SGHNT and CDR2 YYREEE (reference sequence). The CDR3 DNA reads TGTGCCAGCAGCCCGAGACAGGGTGGGTACACTGAAGCTTTCTTT. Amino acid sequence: CASSPRQGGYTEAFF.

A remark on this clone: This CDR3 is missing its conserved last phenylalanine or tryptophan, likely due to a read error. CDR3 protein: CASSERDLSNYGYTL. CDR3 nucleotides: TGTGCCAGCAGTGAAAGAGACCTATCTAACTATGGCTACACCCTC. V and J are TRBV6-1 and TRBJ1-2, with D uncertain. The CDR3 is made up of 15 amino acids. Trimming took off 2 bases at V and 0 bases at J, with 10 bases between the two ends. Germline lookup yields CDR1 MNHNS and CDR2 SASEGT.